Listed below are T cell receptor beta chains from one sample, sequenced in a study of chemoradiotherapy in HPV16-positive cancers. Sequencing was performed with immunoSEQ multiplex PCR; in TCRdb, only in-frame clones are kept and a portion is missing. The profile shows about 1,100 clones, approximately 84% of them singletons. This specimen was tumor tissue, taken from a patient who underwent chemoradiotherapy. The receptors were sampled from a human donor with HPV-associated anogenital cancer. CDR3s include the opening cysteine and the closing phenylalanine or tryptophan. A D gene is named only where the DNA matches it firmly. Only part of the rows carry a size: once, few, many, or a class if the clone is expanded.

TRBV7-8	TRBD1	-	TRBJ1-2	TGTGCCAGCAGCTTAGGAGGACAGGGGGACTATGGCTACACCTTC	CASSLGGQGDYGYTF
TRBV28	-	few	TRBJ1-2	TGTGCCAGCAGTTACCAAAGAGGATATGGCTACACCTTC	CASSYQRGYGYTF
TRBV7-7	-	once	TRBJ2-3	TGTGCCAGCAGCTTCGGCAGGTCCCCTCCAGATACGCAGTATTTT	CASSFGRSPPDTQYF
TRBV5-8	TRBD1	-	TRBJ1-5	TGTGCCAGCAGCCTAAATCCGGGACAGGGGGGTCAGCCCCAGCATTTT	CASSLNPGQGGQPQHF
TRBV9	TRBD2	-	TRBJ2-1	TGTGCCAGCAGCGTAGTAGCGGGGGGGTCGAATGAGCAGTTCTTC	CASSVVAGGSNEQFF
TRBV10-3	-	-	TRBJ2-6	TGTGCCACTACAATAAACCCGGGACACCCCTCTGGGGCCAACGTCCTGACTTTC	CATTINPGHPSGANVLTF
TRBV19	TRBD2	-	TRBJ2-1	TGTGCCAGTACCCCCCGGGGCGGGGGTTACAATGAGCAGTTCTTC	CASTPRGGGYNEQFF
TRBV9	TRBD2	-	TRBJ2-1	TGTGCCAGCAGCTCTCCTAGCGGAGATGAGCAGTTCTTC	CASSSPSGDEQFF
TRBV18	TRBD1	-	TRBJ2-7	TGTGCCAGCTCACCAGGGACAGACCTCTACGAGCAGTACTTC	CASSPGTDLYEQYF
TRBV28	-	once	TRBJ2-6	TGTGCCAGCAGTTTGGACTCGGGGGAATCTGGGGCCAACGTCCTGACTTTC	CASSLDSGESGANVLTF
TRBV18	TRBD1	-	TRBJ2-2	TGTGCCAGCTCCTCCAGACAGGGCGACACCGGGGAGCTGTTTTTT	CASSSRQGDTGELFF
TRBV11-2	-	-	TRBJ1-1	TGTGCCAGCAGCTTAGAAGGGGTTGGCACTGAAGCTTTCTTT	CASSLEGVGTEAFF
TRBV5-4	-	once	TRBJ1-4	TGTGCCAGCAGCTTGGAGGTTAATGAAAAACTGTTTTTT	CASSLEVNEKLFF
TRBV7-2	-	-	TRBJ1-6	TGTGCCAGCAGCTTAAGAGGGATGGGTTCACCCCTCCACTTT	CASSLRGMGSPLHF
TRBV6-5	TRBD1	-	TRBJ2-3	TGTGCCAGCAGCAGTCCAGGGGGACCAGATACGCAGTATTTT	CASSSPGGPDTQYF
TRBV12-5	TRBD1	-	TRBJ2-3	TGTGCTAGTGGTTTGTCCTTGACAGGGTCTAGCACAGATACGCAGTATTTT	CASGLSLTGSSTDTQYF
TRBV11-2	-	-	TRBJ2-3	TGTGCCAGCAGCTTGGTGGCAGGTGGATCCCGCACAGATACGCAGTATTTT	CASSLVAGGSRTDTQYF
TRBV9	TRBD1	-	TRBJ1-2	TGTGCCAGCAGCGTAGAGGGACAGGGCCTCTATGGCTACACCTTC	CASSVEGQGLYGYTF
TRBV6-5	-	-	TRBJ1-1	TGTGCCAGCAGCCTTCAAAGGGACACTGAAGCTTTCTTT	CASSLQRDTEAFF
TRBV29-1	TRBD1	-	TRBJ1-2	TGCAGCGTTGAAAGTACCGGGACAGGGGGACGCGACAGCTTAATTGGCTACACCTTC	CSVESTGTGGRDSLIGYTF
TRBV10-2	TRBD1	once	TRBJ2-7	TGCGCCAGCAGTGAGCCGGGGACAGATATCGAGCAGTACTTC	CASSEPGTDIEQYF
TRBV6-1	-	-	TRBJ1-4	TGTGCCAGCAGTGGGGGGGTTTCGTGGGATGAAAAACTGTTTTTT	CASSGGVSWDEKLFF
TRBV21-1	-	-	TRBJ2-1	TGTGCCAGCAGCATCCGACTAGCGGGGGCGCTAAGCTCCTACAATGAGCAGTTCTTC	CASSIRLAGALSSYNEQFF
TRBV5-4	TRBD2	-	TRBJ2-1	TGTGCCAGCAGCAGGACTAGCGGGGGGTACAATGAGCAGTTCTTC	CASSRTSGGYNEQFF
TRBV15	TRBD1	once	TRBJ2-3	TGTGCCACCAGCAGCACTCCGGGACAGGGACCAGATACGCAGTATTTT	CATSSTPGQGPDTQYF
TRBV19	TRBD2	-	TRBJ2-3	TGTGCCAGTAGTCGAAGGGCCCAGCGGGGATTAGATACGCAGTATTTT	CASSRRAQRGLDTQYF
TRBV13	TRBD1	-	TRBJ2-3	TGTGCCAGCAGCTTAAACAGGGGATGGGGCACAGATACGCAGTATTTT	CASSLNRGWGTDTQYF
TRBV7-9	TRBD1	few	TRBJ2-7	TGTGCCAGCACCCAAGGCGGACAGGTAACCTACGAGCAGTACTTC	CASTQGGQVTYEQYF
TRBV15	-	-	TRBJ1-4	TGTGCCACCAGGCGGGGGAGGCCTTTTAATGAAAAACTGTTTTTT	CATRRGRPFNEKLFF
TRBV5-1	TRBD1	-	TRBJ1-2	TGCGCCAGCAGCCCCCAGGGGGCGGGTGGCTACACCTTC	CASSPQGAGGYTF
TRBV6-6	TRBD1	-	TRBJ1-1	TGTGCCAGCAGCAGGGACAGGGGGAACACTGAAGCTTTCTTT	CASSRDRGNTEAFF
TRBV2	-	-	TRBJ1-5	TGTGCCAGCAGGGGGAGAAATAGCAATCAGCCCCAGCATTTT	CASRGRNSNQPQHF
TRBV5-1	TRBD2	-	TRBJ2-3	TGCGCCAGCAGATTACTAGCGGGTAACACAGATACGCAGTATTTT	CASRLLAGNTDTQYF
TRBV19	-	-	TRBJ1-5	TGTGCCAGTAGTATCAGCGCTGGAGGGCAGCCCCAGCATTTT	CASSISAGGQPQHF